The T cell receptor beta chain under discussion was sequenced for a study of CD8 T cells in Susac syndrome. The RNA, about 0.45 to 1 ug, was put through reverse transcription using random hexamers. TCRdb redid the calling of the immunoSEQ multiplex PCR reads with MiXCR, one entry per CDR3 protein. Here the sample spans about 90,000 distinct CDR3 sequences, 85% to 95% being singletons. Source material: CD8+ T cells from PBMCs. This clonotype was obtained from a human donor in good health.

Written as DNA, the CDR3 is TGTGCCAGCAGCAACTACAGGGGTTTTACAACTAATGAAAAACTGTTTTTT. It translates to CASSNYRGFTTNEKLFF. The J gene is TRBJ1-4, the V gene TRBV6-1, with 7 bases matching TRBD1. Trimming took 6 bases from V and 0 from J; bases not matched to a gene: 10. Germline lookup yields CDR1 MNHNS and CDR2 SASEGT. This CDR3 has 17 amino acids.